The next 27 T cell receptor beta chains were all read from a single sample in a study of T cells after yellow fever vaccination (dated by TCRdb to between 2018 and 2021). The treatment or condition label, read with the paper, signifies: live attenuated yellow fever vaccine strain. The library was produced with 5' RACE. The sequencer listed for this sample is Illumina HiSeq 2500. In TCRdb, the public reads were trimmed at Q25 with fastp and aligned with MiXCR, with productive beta chains retained. Rows merge per CDR3 protein into single entries with the most common DNA and genes. The sample table shows some 32,000 distinct CDR3 sequences, and 6.6% are seen once. The ten biggest clones cover about 22% of the sample. This specimen was PBMCs, either bulk or a sorted T-cell subset (CD4+, CD8+, memory, or dextramer-sorted; not recorded which), taken on the day of the first yellow fever vaccination. The receptors were gathered from a man aged 18 to 29 who received the YFV17D yellow fever vaccine.

This clonotype was seen repeatedly, ten times or more. This chain connects TRBV4-3 to TRBJ2-3; 12 bases fit TRBD2. Trimming at V came to 4 bases and at J to 4 bases, leaving 9 bases not matched to a gene. The CDR3 has 17 residues. Germline V gives CDR1 LGHNA, CDR2 YSLEER. Written as DNA, the CDR3 is TGCGCCAGCAGCCCCCGACTAGCGGGGGTGGAGGCAGATACGCAGTATTTT. Translation: CASSPRLAGVEADTQYF.

There are many counts of this clonotype. The chain combines TRBV12-3 or TRBV12-4 with TRBJ1-1; TRBD1 is a possible D gene (5 bases). This CDR3 is built from 13 residues. V was cut by 3 bases and J by 11 bases, with 16 bases left in between. CDR3 sequence: CASSLSRGTDAFF. CDR3 DNA sequence: TGTGCCAGCAGTTTGTCGCGGGGCACGGACGCTTTCTTT.

This clonotype turned up a few times. The chain carries TRBV19 and TRBJ2-6; D may correspond to TRBD1 or TRBD2 (5 bases each). Germline V gives CDR1 LNHDA, CDR2 SQIVND (reference sequence). This CDR3 is built from 15 residues. Trimming stripped 11 bases from V and 0 bases from J, with 14 bases between. The CDR3 nucleotides are TGTGCCTGCTCGGGGCTTAGCTCTGGGGCCAACGTCCTGACTTTC. Translation gives CACSGLSSGANVLTF.

The rearrangement links TRBV7-9 to TRBJ2-7, with D tentatively TRBD1 (6 bases). The CDR3 sequence is 14 residues long. Trimming cost V 10 bases and J 3 bases, with 19 bases left between them. Germline V gene sequence: CDR1 SEHNR, CDR2 FQNEAQ (reference sequence). The CDR3 region is CATVTGLSYYEQYF. The DNA for the CDR3 is TGTGCCACCGTTACAGGGTTGTCTTACTACGAGCAGTACTTC.

In this sample, this clonotype turned up many times. This chain joins TRBV6-5 and TRBJ2-7; D uncertain. With 4 bases removed from V and 6 bases from J, the gap between germline ends came to 13 bases. The CDR3 length is 13 residues. Germline V gene data show CDR1 as MNHEY and CDR2 as SVGAGI. The DNA for the CDR3 is TGTGCCAGCAGTTCCTTTCCCCGCAGCGAGCAGTACGTC. Protein sequence: CASSSFPRSEQYV.

V and J are TRBV7-9 and TRBJ1-1; D unclear. The V gene lost 5 bases and the J gene lost 10 bases, with 11 bases spanning the gap. Germline CDR1 and CDR2: SEHNR and FQNEAQ (reference sequence). This CDR3 comprises 11 residues. The CDR3 is CASSPQRGAFF. Here the CDR3 DNA reads TGTGCCAGCAGCCCCCAGCGGGGAGCTTTCTTT. Together with reference TRBV7-9 and TRBJ1-1, the CDR3 gives the full variable domain: DTGVSQNPRHKITKRGQNVTFRCDPISEHNRLYWYRQTLGQGPEFLTYFQNEAQLEKSRLLSDRFSAERPKGSFSTLEIQRTEQGDSAMYLCASSPQRGAFFGQGTRLTVV.

This clonotype occurred many times. This rearrangement joins TRBV4-3 to TRBJ1-2; 7 bases are shared with TRBD1. The CDR3 is made up of 16 amino acids. Trimming at V came to 4 bases and at J to 8 bases, leaving 16 bases not matched to a gene. Germline values: CDR1 LGHNA, CDR2 YSLEER. This CDR3 reads CASSPLTLPRGKGYTF. CDR3 coding DNA: TGCGCCAGCAGCCCCTTAACCCTCCCCAGGGGGAAGGGCTACACCTTC.

This clonotype has just a few counts. V gene TRBV18 combines with J gene TRBJ1-1; no definite D call. V lost 6 bases, J lost 0 bases, and 8 bases lay in between. CDR3 length: 13 residues. CDR1 is KGHSH and CDR2 is LQKENI in the germline V gene. The CDR3 DNA is TGTGCCAGCTCTCCGGACCTGAACACTGAAGCTTTCTTT. It yields the protein CASSPDLNTEAFF. Drawing the rest from reference TRBV18 and TRBJ1-1, the complete variable domain is NAGVMQNPRHLVRRRGQEARLRCSPMKGHSHVYWYRQLPEEGLKFMVYLQKENIIDESGMPKERFSAEFPKEGPSILRIQQVVRGDSAAYFCASSPDLNTEAFFGQGTRLTVV.

This clonotype has at least ten counts. The V call is TRBV11-1, the J call TRBJ2-5; 7 bases are shared with TRBD2. The CDR3 sequence is 18 residues long. The germline gives CDR1 SGHAT, CDR2 FQDESV (reference sequence). Losses at the gene ends were 1 base for V and 1 base for J; bases not matched to a gene: 12. The CDR3 DNA reads TGTGCCAGCAGCTTAGGGTTCAGGACTAGATCTGGCCAAGAGACCCAGTACTTC. It encodes CASSLGFRTRSGQETQYF.

The genes are TRBV12-3 or TRBV12-4 and TRBJ2-6; D may be TRBD1 (5 bases). This CDR3 is built from 16 residues. With 1 base removed from V and 2 bases from J, the gap between germline ends came to 9 bases. The CDR3 reads CASSLDPGTGANVLTF. CDR3 DNA sequence: TGTGCCAGCAGTTTAGACCCAGGGACTGGGGCCAACGTCCTGACTTTC.

This clonotype was recorded at least ten times. This chain joins TRBV7-8 and TRBJ2-1; TRBD2 agrees at 7 bases. Germline V gene lookup returns CDR1 SGHVS and CDR2 FQNEAQ. The CDR3 is 16 residues long. The J segment lost 6 bases and the V segment lost 5 bases, leaving 13 bases of the junction unmatched. As DNA, the CDR3 is TGTGCCAGCAGCCCGAGGGAGCGGGGAGTGTTCAATGAGCAGTTCTTC. This gives the protein CASSPRERGVFNEQFF.

This clonotype was picked up many times. The rearrangement links TRBV4-1 to TRBJ2-1; 8 bases agree with TRBD1. Unmatched junction bases numbered 12, after V lost 4 bases and J lost 10 bases. In germline, CDR1 is MGHRA, CDR2 YSYEKL. The CDR3 has 15 amino acids. The CDR3 spells CASSPTQDRVWEQFF. DNA of the CDR3: TGCGCCAGCAGCCCTACCCAGGACAGGGTGTGGGAGCAGTTCTTC.

This clonotype was counted many times. This rearrangement joins TRBV7-8 to TRBJ2-1, with D possibly matching TRBD1 (7 bases). V was trimmed by 3 bases and J by 3 bases, leaving 18 bases between them. The germline V gene has CDR1 SGHVS and CDR2 FQNEAQ. The CDR3 runs 17 residues. CDR3 nucleotides: TGTGCCAGCAGCTTCACTACGACAGGGAGGATCTACAATGAGCAGTTCTTC. Amino acids: CASSFTTTGRIYNEQFF. The entire variable domain, with the rest obtained from reference TRBV7-8 and TRBJ2-1, is as follows: GAGVSQSPRYKVAKRGQDVALRCDPISGHVSLFWYQQALGQGPEFLTYFQNEAQLDKSGLPSDRFFAERPEGSVSTLKIQRTQQEDSAVYLCASSFTTTGRIYNEQFFGPGTRLTVL.

This clonotype was recorded many times. The rearrangement uses TRBV12-5 and TRBJ2-5; TRBD1 matches 10 bases. The CDR3 totals 16 residues. Germline assignment: CDR1 LGHNT and CDR2 FRNRAP. Losses at the gene ends were 2 bases for V and 5 bases for J; bases not matched to a gene: 8. CDR3 region: CASGLTPGQGSETQYF. CDR3 nucleotides: TGTGCTAGTGGTTTGACCCCGGGACAGGGGAGTGAGACCCAGTACTTC. Variable domain in full (rest from reference TRBV12-5 and TRBJ2-5): DARVTQTPRHKVTEMGQEVTMRCQPILGHNTVFWYRQTMMQGLELLAYFRNRAPLDDSGMPKDRFSAEMPDATLATLKIQPSEPRDSAVYFCASGLTPGQGSETQYFGPGTRLLVL.

This clonotype came up a few times. The chain carries TRBV3-1 and TRBJ2-4; D is possibly TRBD1 (6 bases). Germline lookup yields CDR1 LGHDT and CDR2 YNNKEL (reference sequence). The CDR3 has 16 residues. Trimming removed 0 bases at V and 5 bases at J, with 14 bases between. The CDR3, as DNA: TGTGCCAGCAGCCAAGATGGGGGCAGGGGCCAAAACATTCAGTACTTC. Translation gives CASSQDGGRGQNIQYF.

This chain links TRBV11-2 with TRBJ1-2; the D gene is possibly TRBD1 (5 bases). V shed 5 bases and J shed 8 bases, with 21 bases lying between them. This CDR3 is built from 15 residues. The V gene's germline CDR1 is SGHAT and CDR2 FQNNGV. Here the CDR3 reads CASSTGPSHVWGYTF. CDR3 nucleotide sequence: TGTGCCAGCAGCACGGGACCCTCCCATGTATGGGGCTACACCTTC. The complete variable domain, with remaining parts taken from reference TRBV11-2 and TRBJ1-2, reads EAGVAQSPRYKIIEKRQSVAFWCNPISGHATLYWYQQILGQGPKLLIQFQNNGVVDDSQLPKDRFSAERLKGVDSTLKIQPAKLEDSAVYLCASSTGPSHVWGYTFGSGTRLTVV.

This clonotype has at least ten counts. V is TRBV5-1 and J is TRBJ2-3, with TRBD2 matching 9 bases. This CDR3 contains 17 residues. Germline trimming cut 3 bases from V and 0 bases from J; bases unmatched to any gene: 8. Germline CDR1 and CDR2: SGHRS and YFSETQ. The CDR3, as DNA: TGCGCCAGCAGCTATTTAGCGGGGGCTGCTAGCACAGATACGCAGTATTTT. It translates to CASSYLAGAASTDTQYF.

This clonotype was found a few times. The chain is built from TRBV7-2 and TRBJ2-3; D possibly uses TRBD1 or TRBD2 (6 bases each). Germline CDR1 is SGHTA and CDR2 is FQGNSA. V was trimmed by 1 base and J by 6 bases, leaving 11 bases between them. The length of the CDR3 is 14 residues. The CDR3 DNA reads as TGTGCCAGCAGCTTAGTGGGGGGCCGTGATACGCAGTATTTT. Encoded protein: CASSLVGGRDTQYF.

This clonotype was counted at least ten times. The genes are TRBV20-1 and TRBJ2-3; D is unresolved. V was shortened by 3 bases and J by 2 bases, with 6 bases between the two germline ends. The CDR3 is 12 residues long. Germline V CDR1 and CDR2: DFQATT, SNEGSKA (reference sequence). CDR3 sequence reads: CSASPVTDTQYF. CDR3 in DNA: TGCAGTGCTAGTCCAGTCACAGATACGCAGTATTTT.

This clonotype was found a few times. The chain has TRBV19 and TRBJ2-1, with 15 bases matching TRBD2. Per germline, CDR1 LNHDA and CDR2 SQIVND (reference sequence). The CDR3 covers 19 residues. The V segment lost 3 bases and the J segment 8 bases; nucleotides outside the gene matches: 14. The CDR3 bases are TGTGCCAGTAGTATGAGGGGACTAGCGGGGGGTGTTAAGTGGGATGAGCAGTTCTTC. This sequence encodes CASSMRGLAGGVKWDEQFF. Full variable domain (rest looked up from reference TRBV19 and TRBJ2-1): DGGITQSPKYLFRKEGQNVTLSCEQNLNHDAMYWYRQDPGQGLRLIYYSQIVNDFQKGDIAEGYSVSREKKESFPLTVTSAQKNPTAFYLCASSMRGLAGGVKWDEQFFGPGTRLTVL.

This clonotype was picked up many times. The rearrangement links TRBV10-3 to TRBJ2-7, with D possibly being TRBD2 (6 bases). Trimming removed 7 bases at V and 6 bases at J, with 16 bases between. Germline CDR1 is ENHRY and CDR2 is SYGVKD. This CDR3 comprises 13 residues. Here the CDR3 reads CAINRLGMFEQYV. The CDR3 DNA is TGTGCCATCAACCGACTAGGAATGTTCGAGCAGTACGTC.

The chain links TRBV6-5 to TRBJ1-6; D ambiguous. Deletions cut 0 bases from V and 10 bases from J, with 10 bases between. This CDR3 comprises 14 residues. The germline gives CDR1 MNHEY, CDR2 SVGAGI. CDR3 residues: CASSYSGVRSPLHF. For the CDR3, the DNA is TGTGCCAGCAGTTACTCCGGGGTGAGGTCACCCCTCCACTTT.

The sample holds a few counts of this clonotype. V gene TRBV4-2 combines with J gene TRBJ1-6, with D possibly being TRBD1 (5 bases). Germline CDR1 is LGHNA and CDR2 is YNFKEQ. This CDR3 has 15 amino acids. Deletions cut 1 base from V and 10 bases from J, with 14 bases between. CDR3 DNA sequence: TGTGCCAGCAGCCAAGGGGGGGGGGTCAACTCACCCCTCCACTTT. Its translation: CASSQGGGVNSPLHF.

This clonotype was counted at least ten times. The chain has TRBV7-2 and TRBJ2-3, with TRBD2 matching over 9 bases. Germline lookup yields CDR1 SGHTA and CDR2 FQGNSA. CDR3 length: 15 residues. The ends lost 5 bases at V and 6 bases at J; junction bases unmatched: 9. The CDR3 coding sequence is TGTGCCAGCAGCCTAAAGCGGGGGGATTTGGATACGCAGTATTTT. Its translation: CASSLKRGDLDTQYF.

The table lists this clonotype with many counts. The gene calls are TRBV2 and TRBJ2-3, with 9 bases that match TRBD1. The germline V gene encodes CDR1 SNHLY and CDR2 FYNNEI. The CDR3 has 14 residues. The V gene end was trimmed by 8 bases and the J gene end by 2 bases; junction bases not matched to a gene: 5. The CDR3 DNA follows: TGTGCCAGCGGGACAGGGAGATTCACAGATACGCAGTATTTT. This encodes CASGTGRFTDTQYF.

This clonotype showed up just a few times. One base away lies a much larger clone, so this may be a sequencing read error. The CDR3 DNA reads as TGTGCCACCAGCCCTCATACTAGCGGGGGCGTCACCGGGGAGCTGTTTTTT. Translating gives CATSPHTSGGVTGELFF. The rearrangement uses TRBV3-2 and TRBJ2-2; the table's D gene call, TRBD2, was not cross checked with the DNA. TRBV3-2 is a pseudogene. The length of the CDR3 is 17 residues.

In its sample, this clonotype was seen many times. V usage is TRBV18 and J usage is TRBJ1-3; D gene ambiguous. In germline, CDR1 is KGHSH, CDR2 LQKENI. CDR3 size: 15 residues. The V end lost 2 bases, the J end lost 0 bases, and 8 bases lay between the germline ends. The CDR3 DNA sequence: TGTGCCAGCTCACCAGATTTTCTCTCTGGAAACACCATATATTTT. Protein: CASSPDFLSGNTIYF.